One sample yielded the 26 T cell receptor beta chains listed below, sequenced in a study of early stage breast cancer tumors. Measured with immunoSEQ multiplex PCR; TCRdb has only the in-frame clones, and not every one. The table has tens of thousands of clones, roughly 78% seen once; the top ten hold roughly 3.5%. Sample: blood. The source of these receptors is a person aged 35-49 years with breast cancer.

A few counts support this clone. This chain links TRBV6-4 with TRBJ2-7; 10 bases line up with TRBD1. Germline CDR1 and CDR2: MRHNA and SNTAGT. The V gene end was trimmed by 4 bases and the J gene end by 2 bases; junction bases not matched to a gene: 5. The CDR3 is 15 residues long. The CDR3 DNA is TGTGCCAGCAGTGGGGGACAGGGGAATGCCTACGAGCAGTACTTC. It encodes CASSGGQGNAYEQYF.

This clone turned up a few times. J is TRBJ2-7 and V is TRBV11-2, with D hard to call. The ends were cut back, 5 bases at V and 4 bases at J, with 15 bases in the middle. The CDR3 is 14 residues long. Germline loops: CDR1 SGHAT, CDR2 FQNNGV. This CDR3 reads CASSPAHPSYEQYF. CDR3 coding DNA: TGTGCCAGCAGCCCAGCCCACCCATCATACGAGCAGTACTTC.

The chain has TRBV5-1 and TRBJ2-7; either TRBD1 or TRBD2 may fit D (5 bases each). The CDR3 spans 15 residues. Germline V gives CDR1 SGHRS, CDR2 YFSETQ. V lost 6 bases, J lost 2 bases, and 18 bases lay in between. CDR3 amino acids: CASKLGVGPAYEQYF. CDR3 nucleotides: TGCGCCAGCAAACTGGGGGTAGGACCGGCCTACGAGCAGTACTTC.

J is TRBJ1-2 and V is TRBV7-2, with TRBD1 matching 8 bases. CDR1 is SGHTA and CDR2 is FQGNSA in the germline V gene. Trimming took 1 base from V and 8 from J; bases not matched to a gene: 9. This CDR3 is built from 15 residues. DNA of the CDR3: TGTGCCAGCAGCTTAGATTATCAGGGGGCGAGGGGCTACACCTTC. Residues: CASSLDYQGARGYTF.

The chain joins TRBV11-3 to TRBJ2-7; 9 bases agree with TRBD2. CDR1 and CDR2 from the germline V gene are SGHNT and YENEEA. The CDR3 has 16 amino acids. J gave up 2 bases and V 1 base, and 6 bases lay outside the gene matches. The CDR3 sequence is CASSLGSSGKPYEQYF. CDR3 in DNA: TGTGCCAGCAGCTTAGGATCTAGCGGGAAACCCTACGAGCAGTACTTC.

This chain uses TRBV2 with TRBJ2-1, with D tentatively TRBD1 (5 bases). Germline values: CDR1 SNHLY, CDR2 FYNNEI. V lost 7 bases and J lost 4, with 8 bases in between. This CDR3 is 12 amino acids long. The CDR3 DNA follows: TGTGCCAGCAAGGGGAATTACAATGAGCAGTTCTTC. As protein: CASKGNYNEQFF. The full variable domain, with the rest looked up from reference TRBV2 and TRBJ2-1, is EPEVTQTPSHQVTQMGQEVILRCVPISNHLYFYWYRQILGQKVEFLVSFYNNEISEKSEIFDDQFSVERPDGSNFTLKIRSTKLEDSAMYFCASKGNYNEQFFGPGTRLTVL.

The CDR3 spells CASSFGTNEKLFF. CDR3 nucleotides: TGTGCCAGCAGTTTCGGAACTAATGAAAAACTGTTTTTT. J is TRBJ1-4 and V is TRBV28; D gene ambiguous. CDR1 is MDHEN and CDR2 is SYDVKM in the germline V gene. The CDR3 is 13 residues long. V shed 3 bases and J shed 1 base, with 3 bases lying between them.

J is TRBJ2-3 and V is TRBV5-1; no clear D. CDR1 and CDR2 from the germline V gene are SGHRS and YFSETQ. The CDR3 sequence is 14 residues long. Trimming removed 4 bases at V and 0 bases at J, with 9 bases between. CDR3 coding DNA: TGCGCCAGCAGCCAGCGATCTAGCACAGATACGCAGTATTTT. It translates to CASSQRSSTDTQYF.

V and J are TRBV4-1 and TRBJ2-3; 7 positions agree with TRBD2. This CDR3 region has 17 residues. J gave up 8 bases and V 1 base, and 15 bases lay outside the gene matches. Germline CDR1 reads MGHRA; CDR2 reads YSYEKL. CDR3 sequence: CASSQVVTGLIRRTQYF. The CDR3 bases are TGCGCCAGCAGCCAAGTGGTGACGGGACTAATCAGGCGTACGCAGTATTTT.

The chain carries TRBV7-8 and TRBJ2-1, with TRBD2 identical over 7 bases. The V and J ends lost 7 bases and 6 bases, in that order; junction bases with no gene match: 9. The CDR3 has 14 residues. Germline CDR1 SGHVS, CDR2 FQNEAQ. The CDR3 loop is CASIPGGTLNEQFF. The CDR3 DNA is TGTGCCAGCATCCCCGGGGGGACCCTCAATGAGCAGTTCTTC.

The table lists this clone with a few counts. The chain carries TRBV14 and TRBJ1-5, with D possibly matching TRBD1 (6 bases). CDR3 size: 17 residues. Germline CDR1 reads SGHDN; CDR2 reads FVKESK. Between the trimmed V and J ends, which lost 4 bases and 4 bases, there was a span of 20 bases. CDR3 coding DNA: TGTGCCAGCAGCCGCCTCGGGGACACCCTTAGGAATCAGCCCCAGCATTTT. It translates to CASSRLGDTLRNQPQHF.

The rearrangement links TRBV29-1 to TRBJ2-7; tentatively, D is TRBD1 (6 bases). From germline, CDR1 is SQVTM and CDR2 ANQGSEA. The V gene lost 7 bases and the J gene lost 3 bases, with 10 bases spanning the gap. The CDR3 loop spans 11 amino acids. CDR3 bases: TGCAGCGCCCGGGACATCTACGAGCAGTACTTC. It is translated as CSARDIYEQYF.

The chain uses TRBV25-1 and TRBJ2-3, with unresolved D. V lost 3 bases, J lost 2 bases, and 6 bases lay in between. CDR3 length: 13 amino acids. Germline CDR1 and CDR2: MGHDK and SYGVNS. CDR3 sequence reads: CASSDGITDTQYF. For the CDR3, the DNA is TGTGCCAGCAGTGATGGGATCACAGATACGCAGTATTTT.

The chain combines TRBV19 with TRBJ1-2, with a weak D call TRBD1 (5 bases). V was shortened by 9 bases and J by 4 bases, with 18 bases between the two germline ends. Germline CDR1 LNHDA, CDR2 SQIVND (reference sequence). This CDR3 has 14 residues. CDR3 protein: CASSTDRGVYGYTF. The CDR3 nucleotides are TGTGCCAGCTCCACCGACAGAGGGGTCTATGGCTACACCTTC.

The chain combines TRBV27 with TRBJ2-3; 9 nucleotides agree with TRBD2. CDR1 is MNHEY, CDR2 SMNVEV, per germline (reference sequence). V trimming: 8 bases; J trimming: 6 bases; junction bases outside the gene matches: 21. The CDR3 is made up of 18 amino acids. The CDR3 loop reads CASRFAPASGEMRDTQYF. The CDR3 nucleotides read TGTGCCAGCCGATTCGCACCGGCTAGCGGGGAGATGAGGGATACGCAGTATTTT.

CDR3 sequence reads: CASTQPGTGGTEAFF. CDR3 DNA: TGCGCCAGCACCCAACCTGGGACAGGGGGGACTGAAGCTTTCTTT. The chain carries TRBV5-1 and TRBJ1-1; 11 nucleotides line up with TRBD1. The V gene end was trimmed by 6 bases and the J gene end by 5 bases; junction bases not matched to a gene: 9. The germline V gene has CDR1 SGHRS and CDR2 YFSETQ. The CDR3 loop spans 15 amino acids.

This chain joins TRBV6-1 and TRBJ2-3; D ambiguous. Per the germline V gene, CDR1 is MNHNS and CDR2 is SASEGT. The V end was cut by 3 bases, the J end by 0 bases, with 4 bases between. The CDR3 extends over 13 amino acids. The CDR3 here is CASSDGSTDTQYF. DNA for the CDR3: TGTGCCAGCAGTGACGGGAGCACAGATACGCAGTATTTT.

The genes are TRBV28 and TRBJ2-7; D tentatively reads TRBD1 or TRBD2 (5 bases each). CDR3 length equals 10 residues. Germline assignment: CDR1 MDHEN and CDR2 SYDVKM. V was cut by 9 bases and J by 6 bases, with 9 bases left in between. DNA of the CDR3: TGTGCCAGTCGGGGACGCGAGCAGTACTTC. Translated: CASRGREQYF.

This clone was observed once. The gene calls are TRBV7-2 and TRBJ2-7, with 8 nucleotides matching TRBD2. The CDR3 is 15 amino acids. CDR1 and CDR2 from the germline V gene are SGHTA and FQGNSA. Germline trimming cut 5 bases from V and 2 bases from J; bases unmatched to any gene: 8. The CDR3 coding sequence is TGTGCCAGCAGCCAAAGGGGACTAGATGCCTACGAGCAGTACTTC. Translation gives CASSQRGLDAYEQYF.

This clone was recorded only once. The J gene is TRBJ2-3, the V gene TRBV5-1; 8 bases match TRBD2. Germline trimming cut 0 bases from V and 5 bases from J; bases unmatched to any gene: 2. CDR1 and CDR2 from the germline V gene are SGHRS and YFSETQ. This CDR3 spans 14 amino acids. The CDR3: CASSLAGGGDTQYF. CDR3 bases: TGCGCCAGCAGCTTGGCCGGGGGGGGAGATACGCAGTATTTT.

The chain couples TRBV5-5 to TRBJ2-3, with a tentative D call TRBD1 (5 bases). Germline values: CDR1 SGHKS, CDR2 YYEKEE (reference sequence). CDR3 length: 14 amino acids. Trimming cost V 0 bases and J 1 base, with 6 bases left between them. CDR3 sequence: CASSLEGGTDTQYF. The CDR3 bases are TGTGCCAGCAGCTTGGAAGGGGGCACAGATACGCAGTATTTT. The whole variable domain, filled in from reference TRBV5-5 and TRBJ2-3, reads DAGVTQSPTHLIKTRGQQVTLRCSPISGHKSVSWYQQVLGQGPQFIFQYYEKEERGRGNFPDRFSARQFPNYSSELNVNALLLGDSALYLCASSLEGGTDTQYFGPGTRLTVL.

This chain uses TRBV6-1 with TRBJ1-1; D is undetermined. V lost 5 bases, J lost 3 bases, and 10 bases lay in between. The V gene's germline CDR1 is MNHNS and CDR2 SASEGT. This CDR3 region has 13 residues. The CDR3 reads CASSPRGYTEAFF. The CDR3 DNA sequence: TGTGCCAGCAGTCCGCGCGGGTACACTGAAGCTTTCTTT.

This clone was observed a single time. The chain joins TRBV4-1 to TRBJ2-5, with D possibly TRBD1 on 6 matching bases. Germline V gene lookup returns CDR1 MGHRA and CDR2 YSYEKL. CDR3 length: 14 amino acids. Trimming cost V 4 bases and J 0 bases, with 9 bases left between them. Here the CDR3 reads CASSLGANQETQYF. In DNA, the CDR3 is TGCGCCAGCAGCCTGGGGGCAAACCAAGAGACCCAGTACTTC.

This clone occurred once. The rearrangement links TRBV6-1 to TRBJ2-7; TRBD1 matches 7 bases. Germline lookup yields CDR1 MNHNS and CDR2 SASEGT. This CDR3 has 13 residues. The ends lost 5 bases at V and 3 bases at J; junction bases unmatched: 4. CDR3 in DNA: TGTGCCAGCAGTTGGACAGGCAACTACGAGCAGTACTTC. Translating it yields CASSWTGNYEQYF.

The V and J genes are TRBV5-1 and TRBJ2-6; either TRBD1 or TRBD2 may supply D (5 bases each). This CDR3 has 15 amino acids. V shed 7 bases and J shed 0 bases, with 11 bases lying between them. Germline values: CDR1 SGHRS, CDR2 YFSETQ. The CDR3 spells CASRGRYSGANVLTF. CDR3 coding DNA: TGCGCCAGCCGGGGACGGTACTCTGGGGCCAACGTCCTGACTTTC. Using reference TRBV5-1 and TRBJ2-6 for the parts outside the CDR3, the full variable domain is KAGVTQTPRYLIKTRGQQVTLSCSPISGHRSVSWYQQTPGQGLQFLFEYFSETQRNKGNFPGRFSGRQFSNSRSEMNVSTLELGDSALYLCASRGRYSGANVLTFGAGSRLTVL.

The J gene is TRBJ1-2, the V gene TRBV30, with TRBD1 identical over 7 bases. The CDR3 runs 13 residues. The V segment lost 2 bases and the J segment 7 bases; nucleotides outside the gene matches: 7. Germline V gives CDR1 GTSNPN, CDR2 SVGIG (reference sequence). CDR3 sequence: CAWSIDRAVGYTF. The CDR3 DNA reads TGTGCCTGGAGTATAGACAGGGCAGTTGGCTACACCTTC.